This T cell receptor (beta chain) emerged from a study of T cell responses to AZD1222 COVID-19 vaccine. TCRdb's copy holds only in-frame clones and misses some; the assay was immunoSEQ multiplex PCR. This table has approximately 110,000 clones, approximately 84% appearing once. As to this clone: Its target is not known.

Study outcomes and limitations: The breadth and depth of Spike-specific TCRs increased once two AZD1222 doses had been given. Most donors were white British and more were female, and clonal diversity was possibly underestimated. Repertoire sampling happened only post peak T cell response. Just six people given AZD1222 tested seropositive at baseline.

The germline V and J ends were trimmed by 7 bases and 4 bases, with 15 bases remaining between them. Per germline, CDR1 KGHDR and CDR2 SFDVKD. The CDR3 contains 14 residues. The V and J genes are TRBV24-1 and TRBJ1-2; D gene unclear. This sample comprised peripheral blood, obtained on day 0 of AZD1222 vaccination. This clonotype was sampled from an adult in good health. CDR3 bases: TGTGCCACCAGGACCCCGGGAGGAAGCTATGGCTACACCTTC. This sequence encodes CATRTPGGSYGYTF.